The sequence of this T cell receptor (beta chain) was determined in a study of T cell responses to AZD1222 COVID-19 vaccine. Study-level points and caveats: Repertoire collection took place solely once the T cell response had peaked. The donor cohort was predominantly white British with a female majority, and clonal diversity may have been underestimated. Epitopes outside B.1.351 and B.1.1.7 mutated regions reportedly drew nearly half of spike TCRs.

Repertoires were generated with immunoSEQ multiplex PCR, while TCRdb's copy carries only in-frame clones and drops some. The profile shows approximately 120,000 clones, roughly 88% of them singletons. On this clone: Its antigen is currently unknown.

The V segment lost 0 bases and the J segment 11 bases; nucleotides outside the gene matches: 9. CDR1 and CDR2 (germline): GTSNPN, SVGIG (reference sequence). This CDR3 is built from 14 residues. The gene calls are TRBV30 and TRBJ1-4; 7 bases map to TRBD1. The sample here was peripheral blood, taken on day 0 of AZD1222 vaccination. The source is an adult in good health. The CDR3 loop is CAWSVPGQWIKLFF. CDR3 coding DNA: TGTGCCTGGAGTGTTCCGGGACAGTGGATCAAACTGTTTTTT.